The next 24 T cell receptor beta chains were all read from a single sample in a study of shared clonotypes between healthy human individuals. Profiled with immunoSEQ multiplex PCR; TCRdb holds only in-frame clones, not every one. Among about 110,000 clones listed, over 65% were seen once. Sequenced input: memory CD8+ T cells sorted from blood. Subset meaning: CD45RO+ cells pooled with CCR7-negative TemRA cells. Receptors originate from a woman in her twenties or thirties in good health.

V gene TRBV7-9 combines with J gene TRBJ2-7; possibly TRBD2 for D (5 bases). Deletions cut 2 bases from V and 1 base from J, with 12 bases between. Germline loops: CDR1 SEHNR, CDR2 FQNEAQ (reference sequence). This CDR3 spans 15 amino acids. The CDR3 DNA follows: TGTGCCAGCAGCTTATCGGGAAGGCGATCCTACGAGCAGTACTTC. The encoded protein is CASSLSGRRSYEQYF.

The J gene is TRBJ2-3, the V gene TRBV7-9; the D is unclear. The ends were cut back, 8 bases at V and 2 bases at J, with 8 bases in the middle. The germline gives CDR1 SEHNR, CDR2 FQNEAQ (reference sequence). The CDR3 consists of 12 residues. In DNA form, the CDR3 reads TGTGCCAGCCATTTGGTCACAGATACGCAGTATTTT. Translating gives CASHLVTDTQYF.

The V gene is TRBV6-5, the J gene TRBJ1-4; D unclear. V shed 6 bases and J shed 4 bases, with 12 bases lying between them. The CDR3 is 14 amino acids. Germline-derived CDR1 and CDR2 are MNHEY and SVGAGI. CDR3 sequence: CASSPGPNNEKLFF. CDR3 nucleotide sequence: TGTGCCAGCAGCCCAGGACCCAATAATGAAAAACTGTTTTTT.

The sample holds a few counts of this clone. The chain has TRBV10-1 and TRBJ2-3, with D perhaps matching TRBD1 (5 bases). V was shortened by 2 bases and J by 1 base, with 10 bases between the two germline ends. CDR1 is WNHNN, CDR2 SYGVQD, per germline (reference sequence). The CDR3 consists of 15 residues. The CDR3 coding sequence is TGCGCCAGCAGTGAGCCAGGGTTGGGCACAGATACGCAGTATTTT. It yields the protein CASSEPGLGTDTQYF.

The V and J genes are TRBV29-1 and TRBJ2-1; D is undetermined. CDR1 and CDR2 (germline): SQVTM, ANQGSEA. The CDR3 runs to 14 residues. V lost 1 base to trimming and J lost 0 bases, with 7 bases between them. The CDR3 nucleotides are TGCAGCGTTGAAGGACACCGCTCCTACAATGAGCAGTTCTTC. This codes for CSVEGHRSYNEQFF.

The V gene is TRBV27, the J gene TRBJ2-5; D is uncertain. Trimming removed 1 base from V and 4 bases from J, with 7 bases in between. The CDR3 is 13 residues long. Per the germline V gene, CDR1 is MNHEY and CDR2 is SMNVEV (reference sequence). CDR3 sequence reads: CASSLFSRETQYF. CDR3 nucleotide sequence: TGTGCCAGCAGTTTATTCAGTCGAGAGACCCAGTACTTC.

The chain has TRBV29-1 and TRBJ1-2; D is possibly TRBD1 (5 bases). Germline V gene lookup returns CDR1 SQVTM and CDR2 ANQGSEA. The CDR3 consists of 13 residues. V lost 4 bases, J lost 4 bases, and 13 bases lay in between. The CDR3 DNA follows: TGCAGCGTTGCTGGGCACGACAGCTATGGCTACACCTTC. Protein: CSVAGHDSYGYTF.

This sequence joins TRBV29-1 and TRBJ2-7, with D possibly TRBD2 on 5 matching bases. The length of the CDR3 is 12 residues. V lost 4 bases, J lost 3 bases, and 10 bases lay in between. Germline assignment: CDR1 SQVTM and CDR2 ANQGSEA. CDR3 in DNA: TGCAGCGTTGTCGACTATTACTACGAGCAGTACTTC. Protein product: CSVVDYYYEQYF.

This clone came up a few times. The CDR3 sequence: CATQAKTENTEAFF. The CDR3 DNA sequence: TGTGCCACCCAAGCCAAGACGGAGAACACTGAAGCTTTCTTT. The gene calls are TRBV6-1 and TRBJ1-1, with D uncertain. CDR1 and CDR2 from the germline V gene are MNHNS and SASEGT. The ends were cut back, 10 bases at V and 1 base at J, with 16 bases in the middle. The CDR3 runs to 14 residues.

This clone was counted between two and nine times. J is TRBJ2-1 and V is TRBV14; 8 nucleotides line up with TRBD2. CDR1 is SGHDN and CDR2 is FVKESK in the germline V gene. The J segment lost 5 bases and the V segment lost 4 bases, leaving 4 bases of the junction unmatched. The CDR3 length is 14 residues. The CDR3 bases are TGTGCCAGCAGCCGACTAGCGTCACACAATGAGCAGTTCTTC. This translates into CASSRLASHNEQFF.

The chain combines TRBV5-4 with TRBJ1-2; no clear D. The CDR3 runs to 11 residues. Germline CDR1 is SGHNT and CDR2 is YYREEE (reference sequence). V was trimmed by 5 bases and J by 8 bases, leaving 10 bases between them. For the CDR3, the DNA is TGTGCCAGCAGGGAAGGAAACGGCTACACCTTC. Its protein product is CASREGNGYTF.

V gene TRBV27 combines with J gene TRBJ2-1; the match to TRBD2 covers 13 bases. This CDR3 region has 19 residues. V was clipped by 0 bases and J by 2 bases; unmatched bases: 7. Per the germline V gene, CDR1 is MNHEY and CDR2 is SMNVEV (reference sequence). CDR3 residues: CASSLSTRTSGRTYNEQFF. The CDR3 region has the DNA TGTGCCAGCAGTTTATCCACTCGGACTAGCGGGAGAACCTACAATGAGCAGTTCTTC.

V usage is TRBV2 and J usage is TRBJ1-1; unclear D gene. CDR3 size: 12 residues. V was pared by 7 bases and J by 6 bases, with 12 bases between. Germline values: CDR1 SNHLY, CDR2 FYNNEI. CDR3 region: CASTPGGPEAFF. CDR3 nucleotides: TGTGCCAGCACCCCGGGAGGCCCTGAAGCTTTCTTT.

There are many counts of this clone. The chain has TRBV6-4 and TRBJ2-3, with D unresolved. The CDR3 has 14 amino acids. V was pared by 5 bases and J by 3 bases, with 12 bases between. Germline loops: CDR1 MRHNA, CDR2 SNTAGT. The CDR3 is CASSPTDDTDTQYF. The CDR3 DNA follows: TGTGCCAGCAGTCCAACCGATGATACAGATACGCAGTATTTT.

This clone has only a few counts. The chain combines TRBV25-1 with TRBJ2-1; D remains ambiguous. Germline V gene data show CDR1 as MGHDK and CDR2 as SYGVNS. Between the trimmed V and J ends, which lost 6 bases and 4 bases, there was a span of 25 bases. This CDR3 has 18 amino acids. The CDR3 spells CASSERNMGNTPYNEQFF. CDR3 in DNA: TGTGCCAGCAGCGAAAGAAATATGGGGAATACACCATACAATGAGCAGTTCTTC. The entire variable domain, with the rest obtained from reference TRBV25-1 and TRBJ2-1, is as follows: EADIYQTPRYLVIGTGKKITLECSQTMGHDKMYWYQQDPGMELHLIHYSYGVNSTEKGDLSSESTVSRIRTEHFPLTLESARPSHTSQYLCASSERNMGNTPYNEQFFGPGTRLTVL.

The chain employs TRBV5-1 and TRBJ2-7; 9 bases align to TRBD2. The CDR3 totals 17 residues. Trimming at V came to 0 bases and at J to 3 bases, leaving 10 bases not matched to a gene. Germline CDR1 reads SGHRS; CDR2 reads YFSETQ. The CDR3 bases are TGCGCCAGCAGCTTGGGTGTGATACTAGCGGGCCTCTACGAGCAGTACTTC. Its protein is CASSLGVILAGLYEQYF.

This clone was observed a handful of times. In nucleotides, the CDR3 is TGTGCCAGCAGTACAAATGGAGTAAGCTCCTACAATGAGCAGTTCTTC. This gives the protein CASSTNGVSSYNEQFF. This chain joins TRBV27 and TRBJ2-1, with D uncertain. The V end was cut by 5 bases, the J end by 0 bases, with 14 bases between. The germline gives CDR1 MNHEY, CDR2 SMNVEV (reference sequence). This CDR3 contains 16 residues.

This chain connects TRBV29-1 to TRBJ2-1; a possible D gene is TRBD1 (7 bases). Germline assignment: CDR1 SQVTM and CDR2 ANQGSEA. V shed 8 bases and J shed 0 bases, with 23 bases lying between them. This CDR3 is built from 17 residues. CDR3 nucleotide sequence: TGCAGCTCCGAGGGGGCAGGGGCCGGGAGCTCCTACAATGAGCAGTTCTTC. Translation: CSSEGAGAGSSYNEQFF.

V is TRBV6-5 and J is TRBJ2-1; D ambiguous. Germline V CDR1 and CDR2: MNHEY, SVGAGI. The length of the CDR3 is 14 residues. V was clipped by 0 bases and J by 8 bases, with 11 bases between them. Here the CDR3 DNA reads TGTGCCAGCAGTTACTCGAATATTTTGGATGAGCAGTTCTTC. Translation gives CASSYSNILDEQFF.

V usage is TRBV27 and J usage is TRBJ2-7, with a tentative D call TRBD2 (5 bases). Germline assignment: CDR1 MNHEY and CDR2 SMNVEV (reference sequence). This CDR3 has 16 amino acids. V was shortened by 6 bases and J by 3 bases, with 21 bases between the two germline ends. The CDR3 bases are TGTGCCAGCAGCACTGGGCGAGGAGCGGCTCGCTACGAGCAGTACTTC. It yields the protein CASSTGRGAARYEQYF.

The chain's CDR3 is CASTSDRYLNTEAFF. The CDR3 DNA reads TGTGCCAGCACATCGGACCGCTATTTGAACACTGAAGCTTTCTTT. The chain has TRBV2 and TRBJ1-1; the D is unclear. The ends were cut back, 7 bases at V and 0 bases at J, with 15 bases in the middle. In germline, CDR1 is SNHLY, CDR2 FYNNEI. The CDR3 covers 15 residues. The whole variable domain, filled in from reference TRBV2 and TRBJ1-1, reads EPEVTQTPSHQVTQMGQEVILRCVPISNHLYFYWYRQILGQKVEFLVSFYNNEISEKSEIFDDQFSVERPDGSNFTLKIRSTKLEDSAMYFCASTSDRYLNTEAFFGQGTRLTVV.

J is TRBJ2-7 and V is TRBV4-1; 8 nucleotides line up with TRBD2. The CDR3 is made up of 19 amino acids. V shed 1 base, J shed 1 base, and the junction held 15 bases outside the gene matches. Germline V gene data show CDR1 as MGHRA and CDR2 as YSYEKL. DNA of the CDR3: TGCGCCAGCAGCCAAGTTGCAGGCCCCTTTGCGGGAGGTTCCTACGAGCAGTACTTC. As protein: CASSQVAGPFAGGSYEQYF.

The V call is TRBV16, the J call TRBJ2-2; TRBD1 is a possible D gene (6 bases). Trimming removed 3 bases at V and 8 bases at J, with 19 bases between. This CDR3 is 16 amino acids long. Germline assignment: CDR1 KGHSY and CDR2 FQNENV. DNA for the CDR3: TGTGCCAGCAGCCATCAAGGACAGAGATATGTTGGGGAGCTGTTTTTT. The encoded protein is CASSHQGQRYVGELFF. Full variable domain (rest looked up from reference TRBV16 and TRBJ2-2): GEEVAQTPKHLVRGEGQKAKLYCAPIKGHSYVFWYQQVLKNEFKFLISFQNENVFDETGMPKERFSAKCLPNSPCSLEIQATKLEDSAVYFCASSHQGQRYVGELFFGEGSRLTVL.

In the case of this clone: A much larger clone lies a single base off, so this may be a read error. The chain combines TRBV7-9 with TRBJ2-7, with D hard to call. Trimming shortened V by 5 bases and J by 0 bases, and 2 bases separated the two germline ends. The CDR3 runs 11 residues. Germline V CDR1 and CDR2: SEHNR, FQNEAQ (reference sequence). CDR3 bases: TGTGCCAGCAGCCCCTCCTACGAGCAGTACTTC. Protein sequence: CASSPSYEQYF. Variable domain in full (rest from reference TRBV7-9 and TRBJ2-7): DTGVSQNPRHKITKRGQNVTFRCDPISEHNRLYWYRQTLGQGPEFLTYFQNEAQLEKSRLLSDRFSAERPKGSFSTLEIQRTEQGDSAMYLCASSPSYEQYFGPGTRLTVT.